This T cell receptor (beta chain) is from a study of CD8+ T cells in alopecia areata. In the study overall: Patients in the treated group were given tofacitinib by mouth, 5 to 10 mg twice a day. Overall study results and limits: Scalp clonality decreased significantly with tofacitinib, and so did expanded CD8+ clones among the top 100. Persistence of many expanded lesional clones was seen in scalp and blood during tofacitinib.

Of note for this clone: Its specificity is not known.

The V gene's germline CDR1 is KGHSH and CDR2 LQKENI. The CDR3 sequence is 13 residues long. Trimming took 3 bases from V and 7 from J, leaving 12 bases between them. The treatment here: oral pan-JAK inhibitor, 5-10 mg twice daily. Extracted RNA was reverse transcribed into cDNA, the sequencing template. Repertoires were generated with immunoSEQ multiplex PCR, while TCRdb's copy carries only in-frame clones and drops some. Of 200,000 or so clones in the sample, over 45% were seen once. This receptor was taken from a human donor with alopecia areata. This chain uses TRBV18 with TRBJ1-1; possibly TRBD1 for D (5 bases). This sample comprised CD4+ T cells sorted from blood, obtained at week 24, from a patient treated with tofacitinib. The CDR3 sequence: CASSPRQNDEAFF. The CDR3 nucleotides read TGTGCCAGCTCACCCCGACAGAATGATGAAGCTTTCTTT.